The TCR beta chain described here comes from a study of blood T cell repertoires in COVID-19. Across the whole study: The United States, Italy and Spain were the sources of the acute and convalescent COVID-19 samples. Sources were T cells, B-cell-depleted T cells, or PBMCs; the material itself was cDNA or gDNA.

V shed 6 bases and J shed 10 bases, with 16 bases lying between them. The CDR3 length is 12 residues. Germline assignment: CDR1 LNHDA and CDR2 SQIVND (reference sequence). In the original analysis: From reference gene primer amplification, estimates of nucleated cell counts were derived. Here immunoSEQ multiplex PCR was the method, and the copy in TCRdb shows in-frame clones only, minus some. V, J and clone size are taken as reported in that table, and D and trimming were inferred from the DNA itself. The table has about 330,000 clones, roughly 89% seen once. This TCR was sampled from a man aged 25-40 years with COVID-19, enrolled during active disease. Sequencing was carried out using peripheral blood. The chain recombines TRBV19 with TRBJ2-7, with TRBD1 as a possible D gene (5 bases). The CDR3 is CASSAQDTPQYF. DNA for the CDR3: TGTGCCAGTAGCGCACAGGACACACCACAGTACTTC. The whole variable domain, filled in from reference TRBV19 and TRBJ2-7, reads DGGITQSPKYLFRKEGQNVTLSCEQNLNHDAMYWYRQDPGQGLRLIYYSQIVNDFQKGDIAEGYSVSREKKESFPLTVTSAQKNPTAFYLCASSAQDTPQYFGPGTRLTVT.